This is a list of T cell receptor beta chains from one sample in a study of blood T cell repertoires in COVID-19. TCRdb's copy holds only in-frame clones and misses some; the assay was immunoSEQ multiplex PCR. The repertoire holds some 200,000 clones, with 80% to 90% as singletons. The source material was peripheral blood. The receptors were sampled from a man aged 50 to 59 with active or convalescent COVID-19. Each CDR3 is given with its conserved first and last residue. D genes are given only for firm matches. The listing skips clone size in some rows; elsewhere it reads once, few, many or a size class.

j_gene: TRBJ1-4
d_gene: TRBD1
abundance: -
v_gene: TRBV4-3
CDR3aa: CASSSHRQGTEKLFF
CDR3nt: TGCGCCAGCAGCAGTCACCGACAGGGGACGGAAAAACTGTTTTTT

j_gene: TRBJ1-4
d_gene: TRBD1
abundance: -
v_gene: TRBV9
CDR3aa: CASSLGDRGNEKLFF
CDR3nt: TGTGCCAGCAGCCTCGGGGACAGGGGGAATGAAAAACTGTTTTTT

j_gene: TRBJ1-2
d_gene: TRBD1
abundance: -
v_gene: TRBV10-3
CDR3aa: CAIGGRQGDYGYTF
CDR3nt: TGTGCCATCGGGGGACGCCAGGGGGACTATGGCTACACCTTC

j_gene: TRBJ2-1
d_gene: -
abundance: -
v_gene: TRBV19
CDR3aa: CASSIAGNDNEQFF
CDR3nt: TGTGCCAGTAGTATAGCGGGAAATGACAATGAGCAGTTCTTC

j_gene: TRBJ2-3
d_gene: TRBD1
abundance: -
v_gene: TRBV3-1/TRBV3-2
CDR3aa: CASSNLDRGPTDTQYF
CDR3nt: TGTGCCAGCAGCAACCTTGACAGGGGGCCCACAGATACGCAGTATTTT

j_gene: TRBJ1-4
d_gene: -
abundance: -
v_gene: TRBV3-1/TRBV3-2
CDR3aa: CASSPSNSNEKLFF
CDR3nt: TGTGCCAGCAGCCCCTCAAACTCCAATGAAAAACTGTTTTTT

j_gene: TRBJ1-2
d_gene: -
abundance: -
v_gene: TRBV7-2
CDR3aa: CASSLDGNYGYTF
CDR3nt: TGTGCCAGCAGCTTAGACGGTAACTATGGCTACACCTTC

j_gene: TRBJ1-1
d_gene: TRBD1
abundance: -
v_gene: TRBV25-1
CDR3aa: CASSGTDFLNTEAFF
CDR3nt: TGTGCCAGCAGCGGGACAGACTTCTTGAACACTGAAGCTTTCTTT

j_gene: TRBJ2-5
d_gene: TRBD1
abundance: once
v_gene: TRBV28
CDR3aa: CASNHGATGGGETQYF
CDR3nt: TGTGCCAGCAATCATGGGGCGACAGGGGGCGGGGAGACCCAGTACTTC

j_gene: TRBJ2-5
d_gene: -
abundance: -
v_gene: TRBV7-2
CDR3aa: CASSPPLGETLETQYF
CDR3nt: TGTGCCAGCAGCCCCCCGCTCGGGGAGACCTTGGAGACCCAGTACTTC

j_gene: TRBJ1-6
d_gene: TRBD1
abundance: -
v_gene: TRBV5-1
CDR3aa: CASSLDRGHSPLHF
CDR3nt: TGCGCCAGCAGCTTGGACAGGGGCCATTCACCCCTCCACTTT

j_gene: TRBJ2-2
d_gene: -
abundance: -
v_gene: TRBV19
CDR3aa: CASSIDKGRINTGELFF
CDR3nt: TGTGCCAGTAGTATAGATAAAGGCAGGATAAACACCGGGGAGCTGTTTTTT

j_gene: TRBJ2-2
d_gene: -
abundance: -
v_gene: TRBV7-7
CDR3aa: CASSSTGNLNTGELFF
CDR3nt: TGTGCCAGCAGCTCTACAGGGAACTTGAACACCGGGGAGCTGTTTTTT

j_gene: TRBJ1-6
d_gene: -
abundance: -
v_gene: TRBV5-1
CDR3aa: CASSEQGPSGSPLHF
CDR3nt: TGCGCCAGCAGCGAACAGGGCCCAAGCGGTTCACCCCTCCACTTT

j_gene: TRBJ2-2
d_gene: -
abundance: once
v_gene: TRBV25-1
CDR3aa: CASSSSTGQLGELFF
CDR3nt: TGTGCCAGCAGTTCATCTACTGGGCAACTCGGGGAGCTGTTTTTT

j_gene: TRBJ1-4
d_gene: -
abundance: -
v_gene: TRBV28
CDR3aa: CASSFRGNEKLFF
CDR3nt: TGTGCCAGCAGTTTTCGGGGGAATGAAAAACTGTTTTTT

j_gene: TRBJ1-4
d_gene: -
abundance: -
v_gene: TRBV4-1
CDR3aa: CASSLRDRTVNEKLFF
CDR3nt: TGCGCCAGCAGCCTACGCGACAGGACCGTTAATGAAAAACTGTTTTTT

j_gene: TRBJ1-6
d_gene: -
abundance: few
v_gene: TRBV19
CDR3aa: CASSIDRRSYNSPLHF
CDR3nt: TGTGCCAGTAGTATAGATCGGCGGAGTTATAATTCACCCCTCCACTTT

j_gene: TRBJ2-7
d_gene: TRBD2
abundance: -
v_gene: TRBV28
CDR3aa: CASRSSGSSSYEQYF
CDR3nt: TGTGCCAGCAGATCTAGCGGGTCGAGCTCCTACGAGCAGTACTTC

j_gene: TRBJ1-1
d_gene: -
abundance: -
v_gene: TRBV7-9
CDR3aa: CASSLWTDEAFF
CDR3nt: TGTGCCAGCAGCTTATGGACAGATGAAGCTTTCTTT

j_gene: TRBJ2-3
d_gene: TRBD1
abundance: -
v_gene: TRBV11-3
CDR3aa: CASSGTGKDTQYF
CDR3nt: TGTGCCAGCAGCGGGACAGGGAAAGATACGCAGTATTTT

j_gene: TRBJ1-2
d_gene: -
abundance: -
v_gene: TRBV18
CDR3aa: CASSTSGGGAHYGYTF
CDR3nt: TGTGCCAGCTCAACGTCCGGCGGGGGGGCCCACTATGGCTACACCTTC

j_gene: TRBJ1-4
d_gene: TRBD1
abundance: -
v_gene: TRBV6-5
CDR3aa: CAGQRGLKEKLFF
CDR3nt: TGTGCCGGGCAGAGGGGGCTCAAGGAAAAACTGTTTTTT

j_gene: TRBJ2-7
d_gene: -
abundance: once
v_gene: TRBV12-3/TRBV12-4
CDR3aa: CASSVGGYEQYF
CDR3nt: TGTGCCAGCTCGGTCGGGGGATACGAGCAGTACTTC

j_gene: TRBJ2-6
d_gene: TRBD1
abundance: -
v_gene: TRBV5-4
CDR3aa: CASSLAGQGSGANVLTF
CDR3nt: TGTGCCAGCAGCTTGGCGGGACAGGGATCTGGGGCCAACGTCCTGACTTTC

j_gene: TRBJ1-2
d_gene: -
abundance: -
v_gene: TRBV5-1
CDR3aa: CASSLDAATRGYTF
CDR3nt: TGCGCCAGCAGCTTGGATGCGGCCACGCGTGGCTACACCTTC

j_gene: TRBJ2-1
d_gene: -
abundance: -
v_gene: TRBV28
CDR3aa: CASSPLTSSHEQFF
CDR3nt: TGTGCCAGCAGTCCCTTAACTAGTTCCCATGAGCAGTTCTTC

j_gene: TRBJ2-2
d_gene: TRBD1
abundance: -
v_gene: TRBV30
CDR3aa: CAWRRTGGTGELFF
CDR3nt: TGTGCCTGGAGAAGGACAGGGGGCACCGGGGAGCTGTTTTTT